The next 14 T cell receptor beta chains were all read from a single sample in a study of T cells in Graves' hyperthyroidism and ophthalmopathy. Using RNA transcripts as the source, TCR beta CDR3 regions were amplified. A first-round RT-PCR of the TCR CDR3 used the HTBI primer set. TCRdb reanalysed the multiplex PCR reads using MiXCR and keeps one entry per CDR3 protein. The sample contains fewer than 900,000 distinct CDR3 sequences, around a sixth of which appear only once. The specimen was blood. The origin of the receptors is a woman aged 45-60 years with Graves' hyperthyroidism that later progressed to Graves' ophthalmopathy.

The rearrangement joins TRBV20-1 to TRBJ2-4; 11 nucleotides line up with TRBD2. V lost 0 bases and J lost 3; bases outside the gene matches: 4. This CDR3 has 16 amino acids. From germline, CDR1 is DFQATT and CDR2 SNEGSKA (reference sequence). The CDR3 reads CSARDPSGGRKNIQYF. DNA of the CDR3: TGCAGTGCTAGAGATCCTAGCGGGGGGCGCAAAAACATTCAGTACTTC.

The table lists this clonotype with a few counts. The V gene is TRBV20-1, the J gene TRBJ2-3, with TRBD2 identical over 11 bases. Germline-derived CDR1 and CDR2 are DFQATT and SNEGSKA (reference sequence). Trimming at V came to 0 bases and at J to 3 bases, leaving 8 bases not matched to a gene. The CDR3 is 17 residues long. CDR3 sequence: CSARDPTSGGLTDTQYF. The CDR3, as DNA: TGCAGTGCTAGAGATCCCACTAGCGGGGGACTGACAGATACGCAGTATTTT.

This clonotype was detected only a few times. The chain joins TRBV27 to TRBJ1-4, with 7 bases that match TRBD1. The CDR3 sequence is 14 residues long. Germline CDR1 MNHEY, CDR2 SMNVEV (reference sequence). With 6 bases clipped from V and 10 bases from J, the junction kept 11 bases outside the gene matches. For the CDR3, the DNA is TGTGCCAGCAGACAACAGGGGCAGGAGGGAAAACTGTTTTTT. This codes for CASRQQGQEGKLFF.

The chain joins TRBV3-1 to TRBJ1-3; D remains ambiguous. Per germline, CDR1 LGHDT and CDR2 YNNKEL (reference sequence). The CDR3 sequence is 15 residues long. V was pared by 1 base and J by 2 bases, with 9 bases between. Here the CDR3 DNA reads TGTGCCAGCAGCCAAGTCCGGGTTGCTGGAAACACCATATATTTT. It yields the protein CASSQVRVAGNTIYF.

V is TRBV29-1 and J is TRBJ2-1, with 7 bases that match TRBD2. The CDR3 contains 13 residues. The V segment lost 2 bases and the J segment 6 bases; nucleotides outside the gene matches: 4. Germline CDR1 and CDR2: SQVTM and ANQGSEA. CDR3: CSVEWRGSNEQFF. DNA for the CDR3: TGCAGCGTTGAATGGCGGGGGTCCAATGAGCAGTTCTTC.

Many counts were recorded for this clonotype. The chain is built from TRBV6-1 and TRBJ2-7; 9 bases map to TRBD1. CDR3 length equals 16 residues. The germline gives CDR1 MNHNS, CDR2 SASEGT. V gave up 3 bases and J gave up 0 bases; unmatched junction bases: 6. The CDR3 spells CASSDMGTGSSYEQYF. In nucleotides, the CDR3 is TGTGCCAGCAGTGACATGGGGACAGGGAGCTCCTACGAGCAGTACTTC.

J is TRBJ2-1 and V is TRBV20-1; 11 bases fit TRBD2. The ends lost 5 bases at V and 8 bases at J; junction bases unmatched: 8. From germline, CDR1 is DFQATT and CDR2 SNEGSKA (reference sequence). The CDR3 covers 14 residues. CDR3 bases: TGCAGTGCTTGTAGACTAGCGGGGAAGGATGAGCAGTTCTTC. It specifies CSACRLAGKDEQFF.

The chain carries TRBV7-9 and TRBJ2-2; a possible D gene is TRBD1 (6 bases). CDR3 length: 15 amino acids. Germline CDR1 is SEHNR and CDR2 is FQNEAQ (reference sequence). Trimming took off 0 bases at V and 3 bases at J, with 8 bases between the two ends. CDR3 protein: CASSLASGDTGELFF. The CDR3 DNA is TGTGCCAGCAGCTTAGCGTCAGGGGACACCGGGGAGCTGTTTTTT.

This clonotype was counted between two and nine times. The genes are TRBV6-1 and TRBJ1-5; tentative D call: TRBD1 (5 bases). The CDR3 is made up of 15 amino acids. Between the trimmed V and J ends, which lost 5 bases and 0 bases, there was a span of 11 bases. The V gene's germline CDR1 is MNHNS and CDR2 SASEGT. CDR3 loop: CASSYQDSSNQPQHF. Written as DNA, the CDR3 is TGTGCCAGCAGTTACCAAGACAGTAGCAATCAGCCCCAGCATTTT.

This clonotype was seen a few times. This chain joins TRBV18 and TRBJ2-3; 8 bases fit TRBD1. V dropped 5 bases and J dropped 3; count of bases not matched to a gene: 7. Germline-derived CDR1 and CDR2 are KGHSH and LQKENI. The CDR3 has 15 residues. DNA for the CDR3: TGTGCCAGCTCAGATAGGACAGGGACGACAGATACGCAGTATTTT. It yields the protein CASSDRTGTTDTQYF. The whole variable domain, remainder taken from reference TRBV18 and TRBJ2-3, is NAGVMQNPRHLVRRRGQEARLRCSPMKGHSHVYWYRQLPEEGLKFMVYLQKENIIDESGMPKERFSAEFPKEGPSILRIQQVVRGDSAAYFCASSDRTGTTDTQYFGPGTRLTVL.

The J gene is TRBJ1-6, the V gene TRBV10-3, with 7 positions matching TRBD1. Germline-derived CDR1 and CDR2 are ENHRY and SYGVKD. This CDR3 has 12 amino acids. CDR3 DNA: TGTGTATCGGGACAGCCAAATTCACCCCTCCACTTT. Its protein product is CVSGQPNSPLHF.

There are many counts of this clonotype. The chain uses TRBV18 and TRBJ1-5; unclear D gene. Trimming shortened V by 5 bases and J by 0 bases, and 11 bases separated the two germline ends. This CDR3 is 15 amino acids long. Germline CDR1 and CDR2: KGHSH and LQKENI. The CDR3 DNA follows: TGTGCCAGCTCATCAGAGATCCCTAGCAATCAGCCCCAGCATTTT. It specifies CASSSEIPSNQPQHF.

This clonotype was found a few times. The chain is built from TRBV14 and TRBJ1-1; 11 bases align to TRBD1. Trimming cost V 3 bases and J 1 base; bases outside gene matches: 7. Germline-derived CDR1 and CDR2 are SGHDN and FVKESK. This CDR3 comprises 17 residues. CDR3 coding DNA: TGTGCCAGCAGCCAGGAGGGACAGGGGGGTCCGAACACTGAAGCTTTCTTT. Translating it yields CASSQEGQGGPNTEAFF.

The CDR3 spells CASSQYSGQVVGELFF. Here the CDR3 DNA reads TGCGCCAGCAGCCAATACTCGGGACAGGTAGTCGGGGAGCTGTTTTTT. V is TRBV4-1 and J is TRBJ2-2; 8 nucleotides match TRBD1. This CDR3 is built from 16 residues. The junction had 9 bases not matched to a gene; V was cut back by 2 bases and J by 7 bases. Germline V gene lookup returns CDR1 MGHRA and CDR2 YSYEKL.